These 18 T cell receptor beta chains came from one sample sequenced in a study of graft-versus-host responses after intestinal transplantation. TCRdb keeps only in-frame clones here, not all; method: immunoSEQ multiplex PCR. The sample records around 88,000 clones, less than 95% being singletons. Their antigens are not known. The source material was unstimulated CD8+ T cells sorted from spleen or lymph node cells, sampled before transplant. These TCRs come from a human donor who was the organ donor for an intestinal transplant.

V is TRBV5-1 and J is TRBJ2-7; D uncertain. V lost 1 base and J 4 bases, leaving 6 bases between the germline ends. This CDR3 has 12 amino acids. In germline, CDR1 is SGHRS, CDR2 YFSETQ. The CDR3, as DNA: TGCGCCAGCAGCTTGATCCCATACGAGCAGTACTTC. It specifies CASSLIPYEQYF.

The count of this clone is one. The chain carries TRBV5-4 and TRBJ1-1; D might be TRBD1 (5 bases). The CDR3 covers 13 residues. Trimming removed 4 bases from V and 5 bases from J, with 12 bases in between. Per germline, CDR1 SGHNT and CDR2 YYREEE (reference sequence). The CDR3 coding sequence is TGTGCCAGCAGCCCTTCCAGGGATACTGAAGCTTTCTTT. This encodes CASSPSRDTEAFF. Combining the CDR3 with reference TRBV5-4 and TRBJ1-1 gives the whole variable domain ETGVTQSPTHLIKTRGQQVTLRCSSQSGHNTVSWYQQALGQGPQFIFQYYREEENGRGNFPPRFSGLQFPNYSSELNVNALELDDSALYLCASSPSRDTEAFFGQGTRLTVV.

CDR3 DNA: TGTGCCAGCGCAACCCCAGGGGACGAGCAGTACTTC. Residues: CASATPGDEQYF. This chain joins TRBV6-5 and TRBJ2-7; D might be TRBD1 (6 bases). In germline, CDR1 is MNHEY, CDR2 SVGAGI. V lost 8 bases and J lost 5, with 13 bases in between. The CDR3 spans 12 residues.

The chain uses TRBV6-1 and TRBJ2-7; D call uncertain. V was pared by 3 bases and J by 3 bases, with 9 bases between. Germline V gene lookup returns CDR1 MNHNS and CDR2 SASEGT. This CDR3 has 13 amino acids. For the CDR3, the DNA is TGTGCCAGCAGTGAGCTTCGTAACTACGAGCAGTACTTC. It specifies CASSELRNYEQYF.

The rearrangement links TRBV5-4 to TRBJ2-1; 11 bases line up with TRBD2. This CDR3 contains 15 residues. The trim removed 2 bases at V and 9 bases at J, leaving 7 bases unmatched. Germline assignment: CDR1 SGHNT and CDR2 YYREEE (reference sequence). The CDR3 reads CASSLPGTSGIEQFF. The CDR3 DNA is TGTGCCAGCAGCTTACCCGGGACTAGCGGAATTGAGCAGTTCTTC. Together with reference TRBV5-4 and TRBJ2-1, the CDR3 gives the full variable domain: ETGVTQSPTHLIKTRGQQVTLRCSSQSGHNTVSWYQQALGQGPQFIFQYYREEENGRGNFPPRFSGLQFPNYSSELNVNALELDDSALYLCASSLPGTSGIEQFFGPGTRLTVL.

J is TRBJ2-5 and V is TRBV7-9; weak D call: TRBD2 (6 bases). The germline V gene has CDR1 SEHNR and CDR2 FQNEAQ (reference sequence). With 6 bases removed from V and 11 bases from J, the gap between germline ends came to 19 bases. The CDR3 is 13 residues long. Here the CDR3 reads CASRPLIAAEQYF. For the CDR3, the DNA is TGTGCCAGCAGACCCCTCATAGCGGCAGAGCAGTACTTC.

In DNA form, the CDR3 reads TGTGCCAGCAGCTGGAGTCCTAACCGGGCATCGGGGTATTATGGCTACACCTTC. Amino acid sequence: CASSWSPNRASGYYGYTF. The chain has TRBV7-9 and TRBJ1-2; D gene unclear. Germline loops: CDR1 SEHNR, CDR2 FQNEAQ (reference sequence). V shed 4 bases and J shed 5 bases, with 26 bases lying between them. The CDR3 contains 18 residues.

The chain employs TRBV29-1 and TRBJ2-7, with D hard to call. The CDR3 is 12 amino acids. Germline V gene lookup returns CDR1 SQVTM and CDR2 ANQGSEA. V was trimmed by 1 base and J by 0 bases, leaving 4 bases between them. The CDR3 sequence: CSVEGHSYEQYF. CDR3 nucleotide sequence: TGCAGCGTTGAAGGGCACTCCTACGAGCAGTACTTC.

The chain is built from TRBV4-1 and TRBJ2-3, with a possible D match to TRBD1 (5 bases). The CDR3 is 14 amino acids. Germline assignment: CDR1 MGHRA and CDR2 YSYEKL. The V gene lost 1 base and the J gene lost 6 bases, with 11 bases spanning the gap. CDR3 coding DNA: TGCGCCAGCAGCCAAGTGGGGAAGGGGGATACGCAGTATTTT. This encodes CASSQVGKGDTQYF.

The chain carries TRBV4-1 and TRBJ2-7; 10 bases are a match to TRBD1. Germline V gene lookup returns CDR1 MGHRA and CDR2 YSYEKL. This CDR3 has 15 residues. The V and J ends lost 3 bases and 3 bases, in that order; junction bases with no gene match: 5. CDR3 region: CASSQTGQGYYEQYF. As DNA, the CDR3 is TGCGCCAGCAGCCAGACGGGACAGGGGTACTACGAGCAGTACTTC.

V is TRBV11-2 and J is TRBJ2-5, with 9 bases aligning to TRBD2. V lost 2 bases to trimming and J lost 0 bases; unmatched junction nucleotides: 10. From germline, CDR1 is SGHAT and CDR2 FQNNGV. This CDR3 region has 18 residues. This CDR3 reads CASSLLSGGSGYQETQYF. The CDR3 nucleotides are TGTGCCAGCAGCTTACTTAGCGGGGGTTCGGGGTACCAAGAGACCCAGTACTTC.

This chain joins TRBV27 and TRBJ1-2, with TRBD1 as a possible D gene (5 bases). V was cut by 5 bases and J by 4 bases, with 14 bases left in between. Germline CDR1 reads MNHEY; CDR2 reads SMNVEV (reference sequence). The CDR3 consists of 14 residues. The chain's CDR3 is CASSPSGTLYGYTF. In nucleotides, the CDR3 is TGTGCCAGCAGTCCTTCCGGGACCCTCTATGGCTACACCTTC.

CDR3 amino acids: CASSFFLNTEAFF. The CDR3 DNA follows: TGTGCCAGCAGTTTTTTCCTGAACACTGAAGCTTTCTTT. The chain links TRBV27 to TRBJ1-1; D ambiguous. This CDR3 region has 13 residues. The germline V gene has CDR1 MNHEY and CDR2 SMNVEV (reference sequence). Trimming removed 3 bases at V and 0 bases at J, with 5 bases between.

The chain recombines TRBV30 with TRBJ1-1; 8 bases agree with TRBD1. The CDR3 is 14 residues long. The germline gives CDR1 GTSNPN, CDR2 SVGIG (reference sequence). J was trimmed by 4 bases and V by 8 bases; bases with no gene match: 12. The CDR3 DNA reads TGTGCCCCCCGGGACAGGCGGCCCCCCACTGAAGCTTTCTTT. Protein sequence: CAPRDRRPPTEAFF.

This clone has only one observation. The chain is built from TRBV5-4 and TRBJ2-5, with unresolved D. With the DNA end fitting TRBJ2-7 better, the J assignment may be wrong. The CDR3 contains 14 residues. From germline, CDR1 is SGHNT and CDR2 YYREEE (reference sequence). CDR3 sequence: CASGPGPNPYEQYF. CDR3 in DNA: TGTGCCAGCGGACCGGGTCCCAATCCCTACGAGCAGTACTTC.

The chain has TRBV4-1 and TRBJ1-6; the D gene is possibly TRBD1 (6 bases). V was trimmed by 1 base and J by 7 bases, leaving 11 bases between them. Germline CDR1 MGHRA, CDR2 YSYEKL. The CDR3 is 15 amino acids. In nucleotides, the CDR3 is TGCGCCAGCAGCCAAGGTGCTCAGGGGAATTCACCCCTCCACTTT. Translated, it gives CASSQGAQGNSPLHF.

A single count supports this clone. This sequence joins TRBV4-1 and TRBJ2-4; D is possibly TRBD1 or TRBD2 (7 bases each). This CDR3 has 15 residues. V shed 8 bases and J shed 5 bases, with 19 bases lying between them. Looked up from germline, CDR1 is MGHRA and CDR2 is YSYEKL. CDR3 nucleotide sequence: TGCGCCAGCGGCGGGACTATAGGGGGCCAAAACATTCAGTACTTC. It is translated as CASGGTIGGQNIQYF.

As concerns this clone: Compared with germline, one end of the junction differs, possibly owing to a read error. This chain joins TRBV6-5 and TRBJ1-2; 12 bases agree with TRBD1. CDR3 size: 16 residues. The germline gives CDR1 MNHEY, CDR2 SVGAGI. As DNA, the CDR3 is TGTGCCAGCAGCTACTCTCCGGGACAGGGGGCCCTCGGCTACACCTTC. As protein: CASSYSPGQGALGYTF.